This T cell receptor beta chain originates from a study of technical replicates of blood from a few donors. The table came from immunoSEQ multiplex PCR; TCRdb's copy has only in-frame clones and leaves some out. The sample shows about 17,000 clones, 70% to 85% of them seen only once. Germline V gives CDR1 MGHRA, CDR2 YSYEKL. This CDR3 contains 20 residues. V was pared by 1 base and J by 3 bases, with 15 bases of the junction left unmatched. The sequenced sample was PBMCs. The gene calls are TRBV4-1 and TRBJ2-1, with 10 nucleotides matching TRBD2. The sequence was collected from a human donor in good health. Some clones in this sample may be carry-over from other donors' samples. Here the CDR3 DNA reads TGCGCCAGCAGCCAAGCAGTTTCTGCTAGCGGGAGTCGGGTCTACAATGAGCAGTTCTTC. Protein product: CASSQAVSASGSRVYNEQFF.